This entry concerns a single TCR beta chain. The antigen this receptor binds is unknown. Qualities for individual bases were not recorded, and no much larger clone is one base off. The immunoSEQ Assay, a bias-controlled multiplex PCR, was used to amplify TCRbeta CDR3 regions from genomic DNA. Regarding the original processing steps: The number of nucleated cells in each sample was estimated by amplification of reference gene primers within the assay. To quantify the absolute abundance of each unique TCRbeta CDR3 rearrangement, sequence reads were collapsed and filtered. For each sample, productive Simpson clonality was calculated as the square root of Simpson's diversity index across productive rearrangements. TCRdb mirrors the immuneACCESS table, restricted to in-frame sequences. Some clones are absent from its copies; in checked studies, under half trace to an unresolved V gene, and the reason for the others is unknown. V and J calls and clone size are as listed in that table; D and trimming were resolved from the DNA. The sample table holds roughly 120,000 clones, of which almost 85% were seen once. The ten top clones hold 7.5% of the sample.

In the germline V gene, CDR1 corresponds to SGHTA and CDR2 to FQGNSA. From the cysteine through the phenylalanine, the CDR3 covers 16 amino acids. Only the CDR3 part of the read is kept: 48 bases, read in frame from the first base. The junction shows trimming of 5 bases on V and 2 bases on J, and the gene matches do not reach 6 bases of it. Whole blood was collected in K2EDTA tubes by collaborating institutions according to the institutions' own protocols. For TCRbeta analysis, collaborators shipped samples as frozen whole blood, isolated PBMCs, or DNA extracted from either of those sample types. The data derive from a study of blood T cell repertoires in COVID-19 (dated by TCRdb to 2020 to 2021). Regarding the research as a whole: The collaborator samples originated in the United States, Italy and Spain and spanned the acute and convalescent phases of COVID-19. Samples were obtained from the ongoing ImmuneRACE study (first 160 participants) and from over a thousand subjects provided by 6 global collaborators. Where HLA class I and class II types were available, the types were taken from metadata supplied by the sample provider, not from assay-based typing. The repertoires were released in a freely available public database intended as a resource for research on the immune response to SARS-CoV-2. A de-identified subject ID, COVID-19 status, age in years and sex were almost always included in the sample metadata. The prospective study material was composed of cDNA or gDNA derived from T cells, B-cell-depleted T cells, or PBMCs. The dataset comprised deeply sampled blood TCRbeta repertoires from subjects exposed to, actively infected with, or recovered from COVID-19.

General conclusions and limits of the study: Clinical and demographic metadata were provided uncurated, with the amount varying by source and participant.

The V gene is TRBV7-2 and the J gene is TRBJ2-5; 12 nucleotides in the junction match TRBD2. Sequencing input: peripheral blood. The sequence was obtained from a man aged 65 to 79 with active or convalescent COVID-19. The CDR3 protein sequence reads: CASSPILAGGQETQYF. The DNA sequence is given as TGTGCCAGCAGCCCCATCCTAGCGGGGGGGCAAGAGACCCAGTACTTC.